This paragraph reports one T cell receptor beta chain. This clone appeared once. Its specific antigen is unknown. It has no much larger one-base neighbor in the sample; base qualities were not kept. For the CD8 naive samples, CD45RO-negative cells were positively selected for CCR7, yielding a CD45RA+CCR7+ population from which TemRA cells were excluded. The donors were healthy, HIV-negative adults who had no recently reported acute infections or vaccinations. Only Caucasian adults living in Nashville, Tennessee, USA were represented among the donors. Blood was collected by leukapheresis, and PBMCs were isolated by Ficoll-Histopaque density gradient centrifugation and then cryopreserved in liquid nitrogen vapor phase. Analytical flow cytometry was used to check the purity and quantity of every magnetically sorted T cell population. From each sorted fraction, genomic DNA was isolated and quantified by UV absorbance on a Nanodrop 2000c.

This sample stems from a study of shared clonotypes between healthy human individuals (dated by TCRdb to 2020 to 2021). Background for the entire study: The cohort comprised two women and three men aged 18 to 49 years. Per donor, three plates each were used for CD4 naive and CD4 memory, two for CD8 naive, and one for CD8 memory. The study deeply sequenced blood TCR repertoires of several healthy adults to estimate repertoire size and the extent of clonotype sharing between individuals. To increase sequencing depth and limit assay-specific biases, different laboratories used diverse techniques to prepare libraries and sequence TCR repertoires. Between about 0.85 and 9.5 billion PBMCs per donor were obtained by leukapheresis.

In the germline V gene, CDR1 corresponds to SNHLY and CDR2 to FYNNEI. Trimmed from V: 9 bases; trimmed from J: 7 bases; junction bases lacking a gene match: 9. Counted from cysteine to phenylalanine, this CDR3 has 13 amino acids. Of the read, only the CDR3 DNA is kept; its 39 bases are in frame from base 1. Study-wide findings and limitations: Incomplete sequencing was indicated by rarefaction of sorted-subset datasets, despite the large sequencing depth. Only blood was sampled, and tissue TCR repertoires likely differ from those in blood. The small number of donors limited the genetic and exposure-history diversity represented. About 5% of naive CD4, roughly 3.5% of naive CD8, around 2.3% of memory CD4, and over 0.35% of memory CD8 clonotypes were shared across several donors. Larger estimated clonotype richness was generally found for naive subsets than for memory subsets. Pairwise subsampling indicated that sequencing depth was expected to affect the degree of clonotype sharing among donors. Higher generation probabilities were observed for clonotypes shared by all four sorted-subset donors than for non-shared clonotypes.

Using the deep immunoSEQ assay, multiplex PCR amplified TCR CDR3 regions from genomic DNA. For each cell subset, the extracted genomic DNA was distributed evenly across all wells of several immunoSEQ 96-well plates, and each plate served as one replicate. For sorted subsets, 200 to 250 ng of genomic DNA, equivalent to roughly 30,000 T cell genomes, went into each replicate PCR. Purified libraries were measured with a Qubit 3.0 fluorometer, size-checked on a Bioanalyzer 2100, and measured again with the KAPA Library Quantification kit. A separate single-read 150-cycle Illumina NextSeq 550 flow cell was used to sequence each immunoSEQ 96-well plate. The source study handled its data this way. Because the immunoSEQ output included only junctional sequences and no quality scores, the filtering could not be the same as the filtering used for full-length reads. Sequences were annotated with PyIR, a Python wrapper for IgBLAST v1.9, and V/J genes and CDR3 were assigned using IMGT germline references. Reads were removed for weak V/J assignments (E-value above 1e-6), missing CDR3, stop codons, out-of-frame junctions, or ambiguous translated residues. A V3J clonotype was defined by an identical inferred V gene, J gene, and CDR3 amino acid sequence. Percentage overlap between repertoires was calculated by dividing the number of shared unique clonotypes by the size of the smaller repertoire. Richness of each repertoire was evaluated using RTK rarefaction, the Chao1 estimator, and Recon v2.1 estimates of unobserved clonotypes. OLGA was used to compute generation probabilities for all TCRbeta clonotypes that the gDNA method yielded from a handful of donors. This is the immuneACCESS table as TCRdb keeps it, with only in-frame sequences that have V and J called. A part of the clones is gone; compared with another copy, unresolved V genes explain less than half, and the rest is unexplained. V and J calls and clone size are given by that table; D and trimming were obtained from the DNA. This sample is represented by 2 million to 2.5 million clones; roughly 95% of them were singletons. 1% to 1.3% of the sample is in the top ten clones.

The receptor's source is a man aged 18 to 30 in good health. The sequencing sample was made of naive CD8+ T cells sorted from blood. The cell subset or site label on this specimen signifies: CD45RA+CCR7+. Rearrangement joined TRBV2 to TRBJ2-7, and TRBD1 aligns with 10 junction nucleotides. The CDR3 region: CASRDRGYLEQYF. The bases read TGTGCCAGTCGGGACAGGGGTTATTTGGAGCAGTACTTC.